This T cell receptor (beta chain) derives from a study of T-cell reconstitution after alpha-beta-depleted transplantation in children. Study-level findings and limits: It was reported that alpha-beta T cells came from several hundred expanded graft clones (about two months after transplant). T-cell numbers and diversity, one year after transplant, stemmed largely from T cells that were newly produced. There were some patients whose high TCRbeta diversity at day 60 came from surviving recipient T cells and thymic progenitors.

In regard to this clonotype: Antigen: not known.

The TCRbeta library was prepared with unique molecular identifiers. In TCRdb, the PCR reads were re-called with MiXCR into one record per CDR3 protein. The sample shows approximately 500,000 distinct CDR3 sequences, over 20% of them seen only once. The sequenced sample was PBMCs, obtained before TCRalphabeta/CD19-depleted stem cell transplant. The sequence derives from a boy under two years old with Wiskott-Aldrich syndrome, due to receive a stem cell transplant.

The CDR3 region is CASSQDREWGNTEAFF. In DNA, the CDR3 is TGTGCCAGCAGCCAAGACAGGGAATGGGGCAACACTGAAGCTTTCTTT. The genes are TRBV12-3 or TRBV12-4 and TRBJ1-1; 7 bases are a match to TRBD1. After removal of 6 bases from V and 2 bases from J, the junction contained 12 bases not matched to a gene. There are 16 residues in the CDR3.